One and the same sample provided the 2 T cell receptor beta chains below, sequenced in a study of blood T cell repertoires in COVID-19 (dated by TCRdb to the early 2020s). Receptors were amplified or captured by the immunoSEQ multiplex PCR assay. Imported from immuneACCESS, the table was reduced by TCRdb to in-frame sequences with V and J called. These copies leave out some clones; in studies compared against another copy, an unresolved V gene accounts for under half, and the cause of the remainder is not known. Within this sample are just under 2,000 clones, with approximately 62% of them counted one time only. The ten largest clonotypes hold around 24% of the sample. Sample: peripheral blood. The receptor source for this set is a man between 65 and 79 years old with active COVID-19.

The chain combines TRBV11-3 with TRBJ2-1; D is perhaps TRBD2 (6 bases). V was cut by 1 base and J by 8 bases, with 12 bases left in between. This CDR3 has 14 amino acids. The germline CDR1 and CDR2 sequences are SGHNT and YENEEA. The CDR3 DNA reads as TGTGCCAGCAGCTTAGTGGGAGGCTGGGATGAGCAGTTCTTC. Residues: CASSLVGGWDEQFF.

This clone was seen just once. The DNA for the CDR3 is TGTGCCAGCAGCGGCCAGGGACTTTACACCGGGGAGCTGTTTTTT. Its protein is CASSGQGLYTGELFF. The chain is built from TRBV11-3 and TRBJ2-2; tentative D call: TRBD2 (6 bases). The CDR3 extends over 15 amino acids. Germline-derived CDR1 and CDR2 are SGHNT and YENEEA. The V and J ends lost 5 bases and 3 bases respectively, with 13 bases between them.